This TCR beta chain was found in a study of control samples from healthy donors and cancer patients. V lost 5 bases to trimming and J lost 7 bases; unmatched junction nucleotides: 4. Germline assignment: CDR1 SEHNR and CDR2 FQNEAQ (reference sequence). The CDR3 totals 12 residues. Using immunoSEQ multiplex PCR, the repertoire was profiled, and TCRdb retains in-frame clones only, with some absent. The table records some 110,000 clones, over 90% of them present only once. V usage is TRBV7-9 and J usage is TRBJ1-1; 7 nucleotides align to TRBD1. The clonotype comes from a man under 40 in good health. Sequenced material: blood. CDR3 coding DNA: TGTGCCAGCAGCGTGGGGACAGATGAAGCTTTCTTT. Translating gives CASSVGTDEAFF.